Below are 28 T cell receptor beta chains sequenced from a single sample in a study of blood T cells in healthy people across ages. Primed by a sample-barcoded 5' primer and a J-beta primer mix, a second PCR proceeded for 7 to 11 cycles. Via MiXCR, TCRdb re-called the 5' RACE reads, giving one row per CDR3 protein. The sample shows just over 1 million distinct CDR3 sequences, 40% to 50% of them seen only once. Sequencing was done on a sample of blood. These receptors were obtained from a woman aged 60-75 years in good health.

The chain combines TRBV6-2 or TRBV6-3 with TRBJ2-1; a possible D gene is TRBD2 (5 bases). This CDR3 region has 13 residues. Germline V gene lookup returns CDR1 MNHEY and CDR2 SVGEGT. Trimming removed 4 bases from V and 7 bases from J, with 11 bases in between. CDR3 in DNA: TGTGCCAGCAGTTTCCAGAGCGGTAATGAGCAGTTCTTC. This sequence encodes CASSFQSGNEQFF.

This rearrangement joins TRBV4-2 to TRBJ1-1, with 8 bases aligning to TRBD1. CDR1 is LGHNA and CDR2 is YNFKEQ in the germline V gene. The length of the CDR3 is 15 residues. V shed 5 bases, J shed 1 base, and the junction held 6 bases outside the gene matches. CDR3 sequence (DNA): TGTGCCAGCAGCACGACAGGGGCGCCGAACACTGAAGCTTTCTTT. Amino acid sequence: CASSTTGAPNTEAFF.

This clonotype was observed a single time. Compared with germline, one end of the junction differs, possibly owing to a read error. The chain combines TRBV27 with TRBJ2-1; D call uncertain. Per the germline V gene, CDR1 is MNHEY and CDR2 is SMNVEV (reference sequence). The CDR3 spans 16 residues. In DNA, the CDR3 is TGTGCCAGCAGTCCTAAAGATCCAAGCTCCTACAAGGAGCAGTTCTTC. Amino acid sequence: CASSPKDPSSYKEQFF.

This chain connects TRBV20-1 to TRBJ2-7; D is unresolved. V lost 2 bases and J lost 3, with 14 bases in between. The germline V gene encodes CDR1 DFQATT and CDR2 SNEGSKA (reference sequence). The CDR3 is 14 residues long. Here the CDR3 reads CSARIAGLIYEQYF. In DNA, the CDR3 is TGCAGTGCTAGAATAGCCGGCCTTATCTACGAGCAGTACTTC.

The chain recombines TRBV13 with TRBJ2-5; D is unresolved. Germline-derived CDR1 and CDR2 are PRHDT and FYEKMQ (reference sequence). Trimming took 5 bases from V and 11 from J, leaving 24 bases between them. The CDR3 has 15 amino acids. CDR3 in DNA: TGTGCCAGCAGCCCTCTGGGCGTTGCCTACAATGAGCAGTACTTC. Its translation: CASSPLGVAYNEQYF.

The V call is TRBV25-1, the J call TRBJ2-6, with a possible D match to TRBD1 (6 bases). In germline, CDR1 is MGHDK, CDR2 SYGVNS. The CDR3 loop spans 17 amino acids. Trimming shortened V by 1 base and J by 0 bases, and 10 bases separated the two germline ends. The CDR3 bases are TGTGCCAGCAGTGAATCCCAGGGACACTCTGGGGCCAACGTCCTGACTTTC. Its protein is CASSESQGHSGANVLTF.

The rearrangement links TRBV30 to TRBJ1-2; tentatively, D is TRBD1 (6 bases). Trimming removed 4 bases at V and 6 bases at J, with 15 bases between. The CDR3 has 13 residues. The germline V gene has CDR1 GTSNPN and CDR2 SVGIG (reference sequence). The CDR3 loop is CAWTPQGVHGYTF. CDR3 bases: TGTGCCTGGACCCCACAGGGAGTCCATGGCTACACCTTC.

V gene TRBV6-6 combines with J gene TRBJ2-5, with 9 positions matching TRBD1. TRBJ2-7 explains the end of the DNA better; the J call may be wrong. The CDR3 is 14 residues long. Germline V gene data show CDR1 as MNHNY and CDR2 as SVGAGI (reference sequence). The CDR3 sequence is CASSGGQGNYEQYF. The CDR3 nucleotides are TGTGCCAGCAGTGGCGGACAGGGGAACTACGAGCAGTACTTC.

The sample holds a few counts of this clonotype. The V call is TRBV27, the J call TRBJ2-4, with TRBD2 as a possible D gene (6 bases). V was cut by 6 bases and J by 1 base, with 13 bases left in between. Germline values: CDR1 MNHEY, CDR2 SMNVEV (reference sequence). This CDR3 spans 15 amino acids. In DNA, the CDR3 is TGTGCCAGCAGGCCTAGCCGGGGGGCCAAAAACATTCAGTACTTC. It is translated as CASRPSRGAKNIQYF.

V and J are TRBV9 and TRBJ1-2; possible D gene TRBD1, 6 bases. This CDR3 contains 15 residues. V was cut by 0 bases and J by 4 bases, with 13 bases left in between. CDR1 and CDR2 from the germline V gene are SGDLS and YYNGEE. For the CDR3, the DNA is TGTGCCAGCAGCGTAGCGGGGGGGCCCGGCTATGGCTACACCTTC. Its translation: CASSVAGGPGYGYTF.

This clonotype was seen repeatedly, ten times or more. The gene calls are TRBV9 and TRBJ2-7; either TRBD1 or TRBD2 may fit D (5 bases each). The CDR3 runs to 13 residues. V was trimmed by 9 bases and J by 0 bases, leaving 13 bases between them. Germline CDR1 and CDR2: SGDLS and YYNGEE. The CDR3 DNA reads TGTGCCACTGTGAGGGGAACCTCCTACGAGCAGTACTTC. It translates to CATVRGTSYEQYF.

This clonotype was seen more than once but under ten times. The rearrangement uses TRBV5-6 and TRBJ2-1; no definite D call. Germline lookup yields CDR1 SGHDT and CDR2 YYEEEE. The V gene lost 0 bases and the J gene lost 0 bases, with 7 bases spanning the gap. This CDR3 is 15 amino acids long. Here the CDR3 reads CASSLAQISYNEQFF. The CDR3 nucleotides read TGTGCCAGCAGCTTGGCACAGATCTCCTACAATGAGCAGTTCTTC.

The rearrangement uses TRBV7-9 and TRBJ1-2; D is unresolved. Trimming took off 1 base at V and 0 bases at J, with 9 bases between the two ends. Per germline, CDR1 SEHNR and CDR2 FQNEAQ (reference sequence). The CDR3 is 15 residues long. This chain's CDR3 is CASSLGGVPNYGYTF. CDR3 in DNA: TGTGCCAGCAGCTTAGGAGGAGTCCCTAACTATGGCTACACCTTC.

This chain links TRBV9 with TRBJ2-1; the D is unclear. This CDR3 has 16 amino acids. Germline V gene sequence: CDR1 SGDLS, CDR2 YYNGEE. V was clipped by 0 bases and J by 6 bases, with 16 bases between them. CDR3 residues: CASSVEDSLYGNEQFF. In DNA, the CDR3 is TGTGCCAGCAGCGTAGAGGATAGTCTGTATGGCAATGAGCAGTTCTTC.

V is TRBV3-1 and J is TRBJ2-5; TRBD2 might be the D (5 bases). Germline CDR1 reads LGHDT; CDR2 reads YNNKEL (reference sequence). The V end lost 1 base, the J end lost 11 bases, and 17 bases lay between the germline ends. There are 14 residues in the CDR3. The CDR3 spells CASSQGRSGNEQYF. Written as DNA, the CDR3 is TGTGCCAGCAGCCAAGGGAGATCGGGGAATGAGCAGTACTTC.

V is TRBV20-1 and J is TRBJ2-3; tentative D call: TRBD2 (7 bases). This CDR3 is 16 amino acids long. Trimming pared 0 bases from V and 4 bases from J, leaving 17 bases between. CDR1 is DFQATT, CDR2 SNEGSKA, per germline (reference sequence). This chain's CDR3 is CSARDVRGGGADTQYF. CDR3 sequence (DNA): TGCAGTGCTAGAGATGTAAGGGGGGGGGGAGCAGATACGCAGTATTTT.

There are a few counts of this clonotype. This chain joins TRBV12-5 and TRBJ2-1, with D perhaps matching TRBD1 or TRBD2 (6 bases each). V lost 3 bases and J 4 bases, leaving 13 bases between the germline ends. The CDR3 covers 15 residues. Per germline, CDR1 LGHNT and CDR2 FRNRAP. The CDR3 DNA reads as TGTGCTAGTGGTTTAGGGGGGCTAAGTTACAATGAGCAGTTCTTC. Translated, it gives CASGLGGLSYNEQFF.

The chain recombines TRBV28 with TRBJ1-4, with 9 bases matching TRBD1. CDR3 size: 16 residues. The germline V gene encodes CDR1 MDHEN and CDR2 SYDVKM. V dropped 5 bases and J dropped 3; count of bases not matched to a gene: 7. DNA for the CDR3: TGTGCCAGCAGTCCGGGACAGGGAACAGCTAATGAAAAACTGTTTTTT. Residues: CASSPGQGTANEKLFF.

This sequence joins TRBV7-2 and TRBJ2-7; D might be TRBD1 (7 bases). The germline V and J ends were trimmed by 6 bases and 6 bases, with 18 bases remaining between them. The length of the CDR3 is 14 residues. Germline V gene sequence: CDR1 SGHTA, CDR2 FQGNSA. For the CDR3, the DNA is TGTGCCAGCAGTACCAGGGGGGACTCTACCGAGCAGTACTTC. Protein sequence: CASSTRGDSTEQYF. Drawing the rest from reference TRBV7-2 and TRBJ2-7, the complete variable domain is GAGVSQSPSNKVTEKGKDVELRCDPISGHTALYWYRQSLGQGLEFLIYFQGNSAPDKSGLPSDRFSAERTGGSVSTLTIQRTQQEDSAVYLCASSTRGDSTEQYFGPGTRLTVT.

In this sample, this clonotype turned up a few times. CDR3 residues: CASSPSGTRETQYF. CDR3 nucleotides: TGTGCCAGCTCACCTTCGGGGACTAGGGAGACCCAGTACTTC. The genes are TRBV18 and TRBJ2-5, with 8 nucleotides matching TRBD2. CDR1 and CDR2 (germline): KGHSH, LQKENI. V was clipped by 3 bases and J by 5 bases; unmatched bases: 5. This CDR3 spans 14 amino acids.

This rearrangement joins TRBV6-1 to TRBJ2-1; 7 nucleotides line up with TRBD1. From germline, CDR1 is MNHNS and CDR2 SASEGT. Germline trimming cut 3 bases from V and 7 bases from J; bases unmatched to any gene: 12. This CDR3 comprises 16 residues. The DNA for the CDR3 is TGTGCCAGCAGTGACAGGGGGAAGCTCCTGCCTAATGAGCAGTTCTTC. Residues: CASSDRGKLLPNEQFF.

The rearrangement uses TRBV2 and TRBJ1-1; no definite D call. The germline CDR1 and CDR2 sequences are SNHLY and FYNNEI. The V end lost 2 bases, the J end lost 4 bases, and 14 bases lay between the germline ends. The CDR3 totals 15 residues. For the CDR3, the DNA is TGTGCCAGCAGTGAACGCCAACCGAGTTTCACTGAAGCTTTCTTT. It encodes CASSERQPSFTEAFF.

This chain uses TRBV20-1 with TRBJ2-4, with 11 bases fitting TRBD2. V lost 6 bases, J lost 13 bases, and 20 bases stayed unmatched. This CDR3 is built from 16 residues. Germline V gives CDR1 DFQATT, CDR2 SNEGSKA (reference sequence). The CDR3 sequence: CSATGLAGGKYGEQYF. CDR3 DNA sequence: TGCAGTGCCACGGGGCTAGCGGGAGGCAAATACGGGGAGCAGTACTTC.

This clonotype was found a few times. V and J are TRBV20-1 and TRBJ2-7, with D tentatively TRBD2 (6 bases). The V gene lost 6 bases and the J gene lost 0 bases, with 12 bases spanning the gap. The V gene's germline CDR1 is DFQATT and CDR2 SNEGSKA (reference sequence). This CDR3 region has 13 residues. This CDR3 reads CSAAGRSSYEQYF. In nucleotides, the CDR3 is TGCAGTGCCGCGGGGAGGAGCTCCTACGAGCAGTACTTC.

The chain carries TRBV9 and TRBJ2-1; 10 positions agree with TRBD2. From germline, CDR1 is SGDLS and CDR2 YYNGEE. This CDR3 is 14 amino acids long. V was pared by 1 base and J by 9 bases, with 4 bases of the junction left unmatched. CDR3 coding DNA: TGTGCCAGCAGCGTAACTAGCGGGATTAGTGAGCAGTTCTTC. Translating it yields CASSVTSGISEQFF.

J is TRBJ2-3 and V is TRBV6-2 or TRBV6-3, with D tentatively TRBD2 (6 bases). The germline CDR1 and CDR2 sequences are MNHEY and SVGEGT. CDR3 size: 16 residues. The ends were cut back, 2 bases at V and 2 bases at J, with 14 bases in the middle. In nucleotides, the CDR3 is TGTGCCAGCAGTTACGATGTAGGCGGGAACACAGATACGCAGTATTTT. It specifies CASSYDVGGNTDTQYF.

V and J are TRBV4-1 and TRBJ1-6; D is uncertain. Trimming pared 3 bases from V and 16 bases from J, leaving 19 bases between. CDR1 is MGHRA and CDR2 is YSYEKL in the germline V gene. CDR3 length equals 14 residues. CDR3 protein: CASSQIRGAGLLHF. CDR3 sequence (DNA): TGCGCCAGCAGCCAGATCCGGGGAGCGGGTCTTCTCCACTTT.

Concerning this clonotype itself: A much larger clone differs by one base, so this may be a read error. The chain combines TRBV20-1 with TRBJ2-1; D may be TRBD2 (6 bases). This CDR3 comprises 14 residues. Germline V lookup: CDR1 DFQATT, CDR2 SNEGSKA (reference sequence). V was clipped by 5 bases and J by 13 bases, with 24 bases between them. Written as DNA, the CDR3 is TGCAGTGCTGGAGTGGGTAGCGGACAAGAGACCCAGTTCTTC. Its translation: CSAGVGSGQETQFF.